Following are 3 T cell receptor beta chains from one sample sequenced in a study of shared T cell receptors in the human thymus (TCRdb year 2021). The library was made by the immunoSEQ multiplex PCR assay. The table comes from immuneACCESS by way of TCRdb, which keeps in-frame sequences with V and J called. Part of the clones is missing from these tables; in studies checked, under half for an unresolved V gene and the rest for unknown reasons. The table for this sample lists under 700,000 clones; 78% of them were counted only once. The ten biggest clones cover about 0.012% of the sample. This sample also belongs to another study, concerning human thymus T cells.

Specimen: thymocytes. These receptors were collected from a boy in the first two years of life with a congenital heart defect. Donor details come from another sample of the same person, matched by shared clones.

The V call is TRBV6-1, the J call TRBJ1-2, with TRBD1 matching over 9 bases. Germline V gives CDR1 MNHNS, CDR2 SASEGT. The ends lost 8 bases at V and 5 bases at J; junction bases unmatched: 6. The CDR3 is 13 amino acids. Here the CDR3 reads CASRTGASYGYTF. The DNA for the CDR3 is TGTGCCAGCCGGACAGGGGCCAGTTATGGCTACACCTTC.

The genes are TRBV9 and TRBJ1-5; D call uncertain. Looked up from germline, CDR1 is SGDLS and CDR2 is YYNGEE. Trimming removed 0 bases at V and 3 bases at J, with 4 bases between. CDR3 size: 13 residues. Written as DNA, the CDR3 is TGTGCCAGCAGCGTAGCCTCCAATCAGCCCCAGCATTTT. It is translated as CASSVASNQPQHF.

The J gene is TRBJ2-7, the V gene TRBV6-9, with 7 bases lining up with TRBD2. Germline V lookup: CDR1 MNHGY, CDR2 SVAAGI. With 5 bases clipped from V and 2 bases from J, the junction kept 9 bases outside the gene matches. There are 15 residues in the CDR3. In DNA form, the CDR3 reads TGTGCCAGCAGTCATGTGGGGGGGGAAGCCTACGAGCAGTACTTC. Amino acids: CASSHVGGEAYEQYF.